This T cell receptor beta chain appears in the sequencing data of a study of T cell repertoires in cytomegalovirus infection. Looking at the study overall: Indications of both CMV infection and matching HLA type were provided by public TCR beta signatures. Study-level results: CMV-specific TCR beta clonotypes restricted by HLA-C were the ones dominating the ex vivo response.

TCRdb re-derived calls from the reads in MiXCR, one entry per CDR3 protein. The sample contains 200,000 to 300,000 distinct CDR3 sequences, approximately 9% of which appear only once. V was trimmed by 6 bases and J by 0 bases, leaving 3 bases between them. This CDR3 contains 13 residues. Germline V gene sequence: CDR1 LNHDA, CDR2 SQIVND (reference sequence). This clonotype was detected ten times or more. No antigen is known for it. The V gene is TRBV19, the J gene TRBJ2-6; D gene ambiguous. Material for sequencing was PBMCs. The sequence came from a human donor in good health (CMV status not recorded). Some clones in this sample may be carry-over from other donors' samples. This CDR3 is CASSHSGANVLTF. CDR3 bases: TGTGCCAGTAGCCACTCTGGGGCCAACGTCCTGACTTTC.